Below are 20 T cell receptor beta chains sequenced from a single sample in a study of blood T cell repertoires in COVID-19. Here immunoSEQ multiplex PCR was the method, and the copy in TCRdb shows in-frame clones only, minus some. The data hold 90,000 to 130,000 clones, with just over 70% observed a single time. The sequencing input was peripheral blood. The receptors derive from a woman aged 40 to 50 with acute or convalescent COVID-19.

The CDR3 here is CASEDRRTYEQYF. In DNA form, the CDR3 reads TGTGCCAGCGAGGACAGGCGTACCTACGAGCAGTACTTC. The genes are TRBV6-5 and TRBJ2-7; 7 nucleotides line up with TRBD1. CDR3 length equals 13 residues. The trim removed 8 bases at V and 2 bases at J, leaving 6 bases unmatched. The germline CDR1 and CDR2 sequences are MNHEY and SVGAGI.

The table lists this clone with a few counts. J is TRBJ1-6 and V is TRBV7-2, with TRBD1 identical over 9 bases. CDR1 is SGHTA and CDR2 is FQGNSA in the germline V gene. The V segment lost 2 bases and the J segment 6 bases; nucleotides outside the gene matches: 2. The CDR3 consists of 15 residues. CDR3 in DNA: TGTGCCAGCAGCTTACCGGGACAGGGTAATTCACCCCTCCACTTT. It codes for CASSLPGQGNSPLHF.

The CDR3 DNA sequence: TGTGCCAGCAGCTTACCGACTAGCGGGGGCACAGATACGCAGTATTTT. Translated, it gives CASSLPTSGGTDTQYF. V is TRBV11-3 and J is TRBJ2-3; 11 positions agree with TRBD2. J lost 1 base, V lost 2 bases, and 2 bases had no gene match. This CDR3 contains 16 residues. CDR1 and CDR2 (germline): SGHNT, YENEEA.

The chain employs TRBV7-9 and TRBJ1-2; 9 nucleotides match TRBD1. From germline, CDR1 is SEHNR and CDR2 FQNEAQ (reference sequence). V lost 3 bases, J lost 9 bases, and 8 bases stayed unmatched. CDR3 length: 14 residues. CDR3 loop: CASSFGTGSLRYTF. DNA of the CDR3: TGTGCCAGCAGCTTCGGGACAGGGTCCCTTCGCTACACCTTC.

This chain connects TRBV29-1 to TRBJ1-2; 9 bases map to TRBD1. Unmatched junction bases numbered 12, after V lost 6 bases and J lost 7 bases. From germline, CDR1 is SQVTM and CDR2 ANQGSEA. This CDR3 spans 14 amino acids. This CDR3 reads CSVGGDRDLAGYTF. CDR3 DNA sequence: TGCAGCGTGGGAGGGGACAGGGACTTAGCTGGCTACACCTTC.

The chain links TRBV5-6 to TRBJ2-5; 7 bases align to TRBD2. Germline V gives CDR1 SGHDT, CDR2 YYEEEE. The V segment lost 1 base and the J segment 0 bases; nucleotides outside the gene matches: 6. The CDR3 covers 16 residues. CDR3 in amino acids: CASSLRLLAYQETQYF. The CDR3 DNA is TGTGCCAGCAGCTTGCGGCTACTAGCGTACCAAGAGACCCAGTACTTC.

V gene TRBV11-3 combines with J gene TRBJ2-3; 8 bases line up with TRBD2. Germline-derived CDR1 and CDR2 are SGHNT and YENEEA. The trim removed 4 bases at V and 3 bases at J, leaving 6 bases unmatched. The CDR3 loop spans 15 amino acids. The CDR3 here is CASSSRGLATDTQYF. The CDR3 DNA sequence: TGTGCCAGCAGCTCCCGCGGACTAGCTACAGATACGCAGTATTTT.

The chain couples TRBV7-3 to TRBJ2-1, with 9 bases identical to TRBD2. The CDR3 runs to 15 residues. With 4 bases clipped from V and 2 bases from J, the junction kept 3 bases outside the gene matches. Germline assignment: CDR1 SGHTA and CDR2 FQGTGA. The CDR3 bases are TGTGCCAGCAGCTACCTAGCGGGGACCTACAATGAGCAGTTCTTC. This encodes CASSYLAGTYNEQFF.

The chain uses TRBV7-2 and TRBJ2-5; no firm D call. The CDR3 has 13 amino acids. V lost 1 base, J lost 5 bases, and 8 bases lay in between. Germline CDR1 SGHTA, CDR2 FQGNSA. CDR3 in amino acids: CASSLGAQETQYF. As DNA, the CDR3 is TGTGCCAGCAGCTTAGGGGCCCAGGAGACCCAGTACTTC.

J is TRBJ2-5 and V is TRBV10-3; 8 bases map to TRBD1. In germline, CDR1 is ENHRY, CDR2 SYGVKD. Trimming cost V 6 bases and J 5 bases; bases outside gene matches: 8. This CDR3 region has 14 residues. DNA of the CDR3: TGTGCCATCAGCGATGGGGACAGGTCGGAGACCCAGTACTTC. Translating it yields CAISDGDRSETQYF.

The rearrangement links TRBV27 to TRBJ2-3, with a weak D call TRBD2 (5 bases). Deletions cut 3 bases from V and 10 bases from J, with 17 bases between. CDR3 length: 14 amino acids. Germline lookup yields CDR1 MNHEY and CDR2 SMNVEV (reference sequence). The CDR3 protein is CASSFGSGILAQYF. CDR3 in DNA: TGTGCCAGCAGTTTTGGGTCCGGGATTCTAGCGCAGTATTTT.

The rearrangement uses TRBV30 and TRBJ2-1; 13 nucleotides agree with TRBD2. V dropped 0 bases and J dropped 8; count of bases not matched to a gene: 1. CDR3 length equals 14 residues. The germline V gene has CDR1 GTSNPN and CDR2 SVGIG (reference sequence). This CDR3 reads CAWSVLAGGYEQFF. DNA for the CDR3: TGTGCCTGGAGTGTACTAGCGGGGGGGTATGAGCAGTTCTTC. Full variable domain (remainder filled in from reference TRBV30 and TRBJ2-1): SQTIHQWPATLVQPVGSPLSLECTVEGTSNPNLYWYRQAAGRGLQLLFYSVGIGQISSEVPQNLSASRPQDRQFILSSKKLLLSDSGFYLCAWSVLAGGYEQFFGPGTRLTVL.

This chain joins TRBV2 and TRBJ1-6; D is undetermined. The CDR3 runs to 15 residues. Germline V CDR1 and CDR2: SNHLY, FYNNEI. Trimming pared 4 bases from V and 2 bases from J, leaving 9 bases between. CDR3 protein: CASSVAGTYNSPLHF. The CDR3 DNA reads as TGTGCCAGCAGTGTGGCAGGAACCTATAATTCACCCCTCCACTTT.

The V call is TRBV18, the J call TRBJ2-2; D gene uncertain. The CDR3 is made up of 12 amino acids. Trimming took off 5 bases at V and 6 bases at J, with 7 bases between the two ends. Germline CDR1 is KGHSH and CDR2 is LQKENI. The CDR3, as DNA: TGTGCCAGCTCATCAGGTTCCGGGGAGCTGTTTTTT. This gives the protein CASSSGSGELFF.

In DNA form, the CDR3 reads TGTGCCAGCAGCCGGAGTACCGGGACCTATAATTCACCCCTCCACTTT. Its protein product is CASSRSTGTYNSPLHF. The chain combines TRBV3-1 (or the pseudogene TRBV3-2) with TRBJ1-6; D unclear. There are 16 residues in the CDR3. V gave up 4 bases and J gave up 2 bases, with 12 bases separating them. Germline lookup yields CDR1 LGHDT and CDR2 YNNKEL (reference sequence).

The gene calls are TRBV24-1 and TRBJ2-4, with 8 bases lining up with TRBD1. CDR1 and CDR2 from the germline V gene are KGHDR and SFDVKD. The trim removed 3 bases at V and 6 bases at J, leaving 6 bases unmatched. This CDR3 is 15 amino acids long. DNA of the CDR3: TGTGCCACCAGTGATACCGGGACAGGCTCAAACATTCAGTACTTC. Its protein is CATSDTGTGSNIQYF.

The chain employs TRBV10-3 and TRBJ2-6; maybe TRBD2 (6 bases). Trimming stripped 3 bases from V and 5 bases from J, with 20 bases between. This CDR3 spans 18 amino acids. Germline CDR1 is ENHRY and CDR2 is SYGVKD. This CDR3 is CAISDGGGVGSRANVLTF. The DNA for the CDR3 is TGTGCCATCAGTGACGGGGGAGGCGTGGGGTCTCGGGCCAACGTCCTGACTTTC.

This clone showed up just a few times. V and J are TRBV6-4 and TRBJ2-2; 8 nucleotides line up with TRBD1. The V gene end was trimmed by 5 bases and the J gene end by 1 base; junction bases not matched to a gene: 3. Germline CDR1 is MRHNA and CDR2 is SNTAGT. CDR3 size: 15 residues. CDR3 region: CASSSGTGNTGELFF. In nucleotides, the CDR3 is TGTGCCAGCAGTTCCGGGACAGGGAACACCGGGGAGCTGTTTTTT.

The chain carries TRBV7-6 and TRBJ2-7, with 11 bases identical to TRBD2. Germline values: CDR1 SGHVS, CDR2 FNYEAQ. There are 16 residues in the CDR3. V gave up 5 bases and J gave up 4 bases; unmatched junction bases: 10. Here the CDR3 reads CASSRTSGGLGYEQYF. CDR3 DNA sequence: TGTGCCAGCAGCCGTACTAGCGGGGGCCTTGGATACGAGCAGTACTTC.

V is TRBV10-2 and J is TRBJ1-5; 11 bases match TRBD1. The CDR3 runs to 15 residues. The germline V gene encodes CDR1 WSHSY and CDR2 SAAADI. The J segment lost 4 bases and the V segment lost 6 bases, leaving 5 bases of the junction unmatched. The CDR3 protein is CASSPGTGGNQPQHF. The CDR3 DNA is TGCGCCAGCAGCCCCGGGACAGGGGGAAATCAGCCCCAGCATTTT.